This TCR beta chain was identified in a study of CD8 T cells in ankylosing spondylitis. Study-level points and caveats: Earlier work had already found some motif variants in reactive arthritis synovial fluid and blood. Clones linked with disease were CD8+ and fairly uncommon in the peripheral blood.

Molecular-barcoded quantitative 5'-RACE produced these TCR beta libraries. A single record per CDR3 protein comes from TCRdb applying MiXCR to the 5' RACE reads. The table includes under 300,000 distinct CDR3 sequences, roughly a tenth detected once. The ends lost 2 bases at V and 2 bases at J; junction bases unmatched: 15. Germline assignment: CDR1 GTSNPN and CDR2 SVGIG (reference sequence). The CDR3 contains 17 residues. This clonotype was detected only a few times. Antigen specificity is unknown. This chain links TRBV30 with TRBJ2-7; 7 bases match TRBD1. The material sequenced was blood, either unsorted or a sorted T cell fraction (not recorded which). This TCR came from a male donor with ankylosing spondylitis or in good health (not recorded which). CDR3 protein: CAWSIGTVSQRAYEQYF. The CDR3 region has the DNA TGTGCCTGGAGTATTGGGACAGTTAGTCAGAGGGCCTACGAGCAGTACTTC. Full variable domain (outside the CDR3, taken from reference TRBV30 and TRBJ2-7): SQTIHQWPATLVQPVGSPLSLECTVEGTSNPNLYWYRQAAGRGLQLLFYSVGIGQISSEVPQNLSASRPQDRQFILSSKKLLLSDSGFYLCAWSIGTVSQRAYEQYFGPGTRLTVT.